This TCR beta chain was obtained from a study of cytomegalovirus exposure and HLA in healthy donors. Overall study context: A prior study identified approximately 120 million unique TCR beta sequences from 190 million or so T cells.

The primer mix had 60 Vbeta and 13 Jbeta primers. Clones were read by immunoSEQ multiplex PCR, and TCRdb kept only the in-frame ones, dropping some. Its listing shows roughly 70,000 clones. Germline V lookup: CDR1 SGDLS, CDR2 YYNGEE. This CDR3 region has 13 residues. V lost 3 bases, J lost 4 bases, and 10 bases lay in between. About this clone: Its antigen is unidentified.

Notes on the study in general: A list of approximately 160 TCR beta chains associated with cytomegalovirus was given. Sequencing artifact likely explains a cluster of highly shared sequence variants. A later analysis by the authors found several of the most significant clusters apparently linked to common viral pathogens.

This TCR was sampled from a man aged 40-50 years in good health and CMV-seronegative. Sequenced input: PBMCs. V gene TRBV9 combines with J gene TRBJ1-2, with D possibly TRBD1 on 5 matching bases. This CDR3 is CASSAATGYGYTF. In DNA form, the CDR3 reads TGTGCCAGCAGCGCTGCAACAGGCTATGGCTACACCTTC.